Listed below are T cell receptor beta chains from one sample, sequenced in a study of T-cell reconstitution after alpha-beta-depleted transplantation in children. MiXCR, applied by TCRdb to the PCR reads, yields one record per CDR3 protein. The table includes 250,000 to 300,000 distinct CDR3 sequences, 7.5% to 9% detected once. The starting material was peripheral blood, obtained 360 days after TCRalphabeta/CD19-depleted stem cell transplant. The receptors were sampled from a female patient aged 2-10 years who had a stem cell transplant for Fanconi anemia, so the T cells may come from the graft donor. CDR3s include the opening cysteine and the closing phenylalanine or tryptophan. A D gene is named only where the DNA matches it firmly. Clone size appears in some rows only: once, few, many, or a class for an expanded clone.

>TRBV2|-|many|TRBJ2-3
CASRPGTDTQYF
TGTGCCAGCAGGCCGGGGACAGATACGCAGTATTTT
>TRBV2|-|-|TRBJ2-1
CASRGLYNEQFF
TGTGCCAGCAGGGGACTGTACAATGAGCAGTTCTTC
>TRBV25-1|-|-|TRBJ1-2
CASSEYPVLGQGGNYGYTF
TGTGCCAGCAGTGAATATCCAGTACTTGGGCAGGGCGGGAACTATGGCTACACCTTC
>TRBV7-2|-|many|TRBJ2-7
CASTDTYEQYF
TGTGCCAGCACCGATACCTACGAGCAGTACTTC
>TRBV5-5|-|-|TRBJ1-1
CASSPGGRNTEAFF
TGTGCCAGCAGCCCGGGAGGCAGAAACACTGAAGCTTTCTTT
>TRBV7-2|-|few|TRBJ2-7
CASSLAIGSHEQYF
TGTGCCAGCAGCTTAGCTATCGGGTCCCACGAGCAGTACTTC
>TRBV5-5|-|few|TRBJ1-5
CASSLDTPGPQHF
TGTGCCAGCAGTTTAGACACCCCGGGGCCCCAGCATTTT
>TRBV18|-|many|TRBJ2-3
CASAYSGLTDTQYF
TGTGCCAGCGCATATTCCGGGTTGACAGATACGCAGTATTTT
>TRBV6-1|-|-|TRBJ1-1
CATTRRTHNTEAFF
TGTGCCACCACCCGCCGGACACACAACACTGAAGCTTTCTTT
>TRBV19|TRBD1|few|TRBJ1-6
CASSIGQGVSSPLHF
TGTGCCAGTAGTATCGGACAGGGGGTCTCTTCACCCCTCCACTTT
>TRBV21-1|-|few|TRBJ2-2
CASSKDRGMANTGELFF
TGTGCCAGCAGCAAAGATAGGGGGATGGCGAACACCGGGGAGCTGTTTTTT
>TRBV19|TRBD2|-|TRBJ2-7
CASSIPGLGYEQYF
TGTGCCAGTAGTATTCCGGGACTAGGGTACGAGCAGTACTTC
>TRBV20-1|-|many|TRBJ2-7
CSARIDQVSYEQYF
TGCAGTGCTAGAATCGACCAGGTTTCCTACGAGCAGTACTTC
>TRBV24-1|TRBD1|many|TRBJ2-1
CATSDPGQQGNEQFF
TGTGCCACCAGTGACCCGGGACAGCAGGGCAATGAGCAGTTCTTC
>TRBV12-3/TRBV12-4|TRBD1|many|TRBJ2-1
CASRKTTGGVEFF
TGTGCCAGCAGGAAGACGACAGGGGGAGTTGAGTTCTTC
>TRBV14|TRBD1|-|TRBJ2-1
CASRYRGPTYNEQFF
TGTGCCAGCAGATACAGGGGGCCTACCTACAATGAGCAGTTCTTC
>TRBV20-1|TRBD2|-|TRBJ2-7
CSASGRSYEQYF
TGCAGTGCTAGCGGGAGGTCCTACGAGCAGTACTTC
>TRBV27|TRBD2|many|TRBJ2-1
CASSLLAGPYNEQFF
TGTGCCAGCAGTCTCCTAGCGGGGCCGTACAATGAGCAGTTCTTC
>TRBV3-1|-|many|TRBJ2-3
CASSQDTDTQYF
TGTGCCAGCAGCCAAGACACAGATACGCAGTATTTT
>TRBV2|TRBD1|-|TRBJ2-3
CASSPGTGRTDTQYF
TGTGCCAGCAGCCCCGGGACAGGGAGAACAGATACGCAGTATTTT
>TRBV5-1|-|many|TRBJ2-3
CASSLGIFSTDTQYF
TGCGCCAGCAGCTTGGGCATTTTTAGCACAGATACGCAGTATTTT
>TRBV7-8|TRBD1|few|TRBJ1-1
CASSLVSGTGTLLNTEAFF
TGTGCCAGCAGCTTAGTATCCGGGACAGGGACCCTTTTAAACACTGAAGCTTTCTTT
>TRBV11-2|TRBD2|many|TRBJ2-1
CASSRTSSYNEQFF
TGTGCCAGCAGCCGGACTAGCTCCTACAATGAGCAGTTCTTC
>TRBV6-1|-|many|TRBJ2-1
CASSKRAGGYNEQFF
TGTGCCAGCTCCAAGCGGGCAGGGGGTTACAATGAGCAGTTCTTC
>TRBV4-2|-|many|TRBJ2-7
CASSQLGDFNYEQYF
TGTGCCAGCAGCCAACTCGGGGACTTCAACTACGAGCAGTACTTC
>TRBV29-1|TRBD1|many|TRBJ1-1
CSVKDRGRRAFF
TGCAGCGTAAAGGACAGGGGGCGTCGGGCTTTCTTT
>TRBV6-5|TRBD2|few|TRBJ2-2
CASSYSGGRAHGELFF
TGTGCCAGCAGTTACTCGGGCGGGAGGGCCCACGGGGAGCTGTTTTTT
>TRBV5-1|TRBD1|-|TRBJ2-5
CASYYGTGRLETQYF
TGCGCCAGCTACTACGGGACAGGCCGCCTAGAAACCCAGTACTTC
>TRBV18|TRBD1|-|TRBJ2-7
CASSPQTGGHGEQYF
TGTGCCAGCTCACCGCAGACAGGGGGCCATGGCGAGCAGTACTTC
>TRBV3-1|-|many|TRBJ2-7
CASSQPTPYEQYF
TGTGCCAGCAGCCAGCCCACTCCCTACGAGCAGTACTTC
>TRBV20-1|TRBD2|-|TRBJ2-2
CSASWGLAGAANTGELFF
TGCAGTGCTAGCTGGGGACTAGCGGGGGCCGCGAACACCGGGGAGCTGTTTTTT
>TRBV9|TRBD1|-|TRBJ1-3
CASSSRDRLAWNTIYF
TGTGCCAGCAGCTCACGGGACAGGTTGGCATGGAACACCATATATTTT
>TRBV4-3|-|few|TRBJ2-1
CASSQDVTTEQFF
TGCGCCAGCAGCCAAGATGTCACGACTGAGCAGTTCTTC
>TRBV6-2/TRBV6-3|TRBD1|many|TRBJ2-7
CASRIGTGVYEQYF
TGTGCCAGCAGGATAGGGACAGGGGTCTACGAGCAGTACTTC
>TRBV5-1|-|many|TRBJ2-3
CASSLIRGATDTQYF
TGCGCCAGCAGCTTGATTAGGGGGGCCACAGATACGCAGTATTTT
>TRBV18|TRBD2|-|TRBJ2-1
CASSPPGRASEQFF
TGTGCCAGCTCACCCCCCGGGAGGGCGAGTGAGCAGTTCTTC
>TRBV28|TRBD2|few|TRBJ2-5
CASSPRLRTSGRAETQYF
TGTGCCAGCAGTCCTCGACTAAGGACTAGCGGGAGGGCAGAGACCCAGTACTTC
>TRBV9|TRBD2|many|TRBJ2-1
CASSVVGLAGNEQFF
TGTGCCAGCAGCGTTGTTGGACTAGCAGGAAATGAGCAGTTCTTC
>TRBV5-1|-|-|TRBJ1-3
CASSPEGRRDAVGPIYF
TGCGCCAGCAGCCCAGAGGGAAGGCGGGACGCGGTGGGGCCCATATATTTT
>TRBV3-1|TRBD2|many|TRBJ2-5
CASSQGFPAGGQETQYF
TGTGCCAGCAGCCAAGGCTTTCCAGCGGGGGGCCAAGAGACCCAGTACTTC
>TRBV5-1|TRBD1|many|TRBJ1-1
CASSSRDRGPLGFRSEAFF
TGCGCCAGCAGCTCCCGTGACAGGGGACCCCTCGGTTTCAGGTCTGAAGCTTTCTTT
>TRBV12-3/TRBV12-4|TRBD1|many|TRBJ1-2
CASRRDRDGYTF
TGTGCCAGCAGACGGGACAGAGATGGCTACACCTTC
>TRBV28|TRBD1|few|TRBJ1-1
CASRYRGSSEAFF
TGTGCCAGCAGATACAGGGGCAGCTCTGAAGCTTTCTTT
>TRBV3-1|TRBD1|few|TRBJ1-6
CASSLDRGHYNSPLHF
TGTGCCAGCAGCCTGGACAGGGGTCATTATAATTCACCCCTCCACTTT
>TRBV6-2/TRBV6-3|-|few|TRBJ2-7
CASFGTVPREQYF
TGTGCCAGCTTCGGGACGGTTCCGAGGGAGCAGTACTTC
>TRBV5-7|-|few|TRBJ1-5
CASSPTGTGGSQPQHF
TGTGCCAGCAGCCCCACCGGGACTGGGGGCTCACAGCCCCAGCATTTT
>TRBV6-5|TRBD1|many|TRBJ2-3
CASSLTGGKYTQYF
TGTGCCAGCAGTTTGACAGGGGGTAAATATACGCAGTATTTT
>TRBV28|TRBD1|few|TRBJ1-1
CASRKQGSTEAFF
TGTGCCAGCAGGAAACAGGGGAGCACTGAAGCTTTCTTT
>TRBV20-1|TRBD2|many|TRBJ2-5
CSASLSGVTGETQYF
TGCAGTGCTAGTCTTAGCGGGGTAACGGGCGAGACCCAGTACTTC
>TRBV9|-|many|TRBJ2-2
CASSETSFNTGELFF
TGTGCCAGCAGCGAGACTAGTTTCAACACCGGGGAGCTGTTTTTT
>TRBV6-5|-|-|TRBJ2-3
CASSYTLTHNTQYF
TGTGCCAGCAGTTACACCCTAACTCACAATACGCAGTATTTT
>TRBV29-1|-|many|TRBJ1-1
CSVSRGRTEAFF
TGCAGCGTTAGTCGAGGGAGGACTGAAGCTTTCTTT
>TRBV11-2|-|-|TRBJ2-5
CASSLGAWRPETQYF
TGTGCCAGCAGCTTAGGCGCCTGGAGGCCAGAGACCCAGTACTTC
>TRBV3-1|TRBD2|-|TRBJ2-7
CASSQEVRAGGLYEQYF
TGTGCCAGCAGCCAAGAAGTTCGAGCGGGGGGCCTATACGAGCAGTACTTC
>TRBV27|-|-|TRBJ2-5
CASSILGAETQYF
TGTGCCAGCAGTATTTTAGGAGCCGAGACCCAGTACTTC